The 17 T cell receptor beta chains below were found in one sample sequenced in a study of preoperative IRX-2 immunotherapy in early breast cancer. The protocol was immunoSEQ multiplex PCR, while the TCRdb copy is restricted to in-frame clones and leaves out a portion. Among around 28,000 clones listed, 85% to 90% were seen once. Treatment indicated: preoperative locoregional IRX-2 cytokine immunotherapy. This specimen was collected from a patient treated with IRX-2 immunotherapy. The receptor source for this set is a human donor with breast cancer.

This clone was seen once. This chain links TRBV13 with TRBJ2-1, with D perhaps TRBD2 (6 bases). Trimming took 9 bases from V and 5 from J, leaving 11 bases between them. Germline-derived CDR1 and CDR2 are PRHDT and FYEKMQ (reference sequence). The CDR3 has 12 residues. The DNA for the CDR3 is TGTGCCAGTACGGGGGAGAACAATGAGCAGTTCTTC. This sequence encodes CASTGENNEQFF. The variable domain in full, with the rest retrieved from reference TRBV13 and TRBJ2-1, is AAGVIQSPRHLIKEKRETATLKCYPIPRHDTVYWYQQGPGQDPQFLISFYEKMQSDKGSIPDRFSAQQFSDYHSELNMSSLELGDSALYFCASTGENNEQFFGPGTRLTVL.

The gene calls are TRBV18 and TRBJ2-3; tentatively, D is TRBD2 (6 bases). From germline, CDR1 is KGHSH and CDR2 LQKENI. This CDR3 is 14 amino acids long. Trimming stripped 3 bases from V and 0 bases from J, with 7 bases between. The CDR3 region has the DNA TGTGCCAGCTCACCGGGGGGTAGCACAGATACGCAGTATTTT. Its translation: CASSPGGSTDTQYF.

The chain has TRBV6-5 and TRBJ2-7; possibly TRBD1 for D (5 bases). V lost 7 bases, J lost 0 bases, and 10 bases lay in between. This CDR3 region has 13 residues. Germline lookup yields CDR1 MNHEY and CDR2 SVGAGI. CDR3 DNA: TGTGCCAGCAAACAGGCGATCTCCTACGAGCAGTACTTC. Protein product: CASKQAISYEQYF.

This chain uses TRBV7-7 with TRBJ2-5; 7 bases are shared with TRBD1. Germline V lookup: CDR1 SSHAT, CDR2 FNYEAQ (reference sequence). With V trimmed by 5 bases and J by 5 bases, 8 bases remained unmatched. There are 14 residues in the CDR3. CDR3: CASSPTGSWETQYF. Written as DNA, the CDR3 is TGTGCCAGCAGCCCGACAGGGTCATGGGAGACCCAGTACTTC.

The chain couples TRBV19 to TRBJ2-7; D is unresolved. The CDR3 runs 14 residues. Deletions cut 3 bases from V and 0 bases from J, with 9 bases between. Germline loops: CDR1 LNHDA, CDR2 SQIVND (reference sequence). For the CDR3, the DNA is TGTGCCAGTAGTATTCAAGGTTCCTCCTACGAGCAGTACTTC. Translated: CASSIQGSSYEQYF.

The genes are TRBV6-5 and TRBJ1-3; 8 bases line up with TRBD1. V lost 2 bases and J lost 3; bases outside the gene matches: 6. Germline V gene sequence: CDR1 MNHEY, CDR2 SVGAGI. This CDR3 is built from 16 residues. CDR3 in amino acids: CASSYNRGIGGNTIYF. CDR3 DNA: TGTGCCAGCAGTTACAACAGGGGGATCGGTGGAAACACCATATATTTT.

There are a few counts of this clone. This chain connects TRBV5-4 to TRBJ2-7; 8 bases fit TRBD2. Germline loops: CDR1 SGHNT, CDR2 YYREEE (reference sequence). This CDR3 spans 15 amino acids. V lost 2 bases to trimming and J lost 12 bases; unmatched junction nucleotides: 16. CDR3 sequence: CASSLGGPGGAVRYF. As DNA, the CDR3 is TGTGCCAGCAGCTTAGGGGGGCCCGGGGGGGCCGTTAGGTACTTC.

The chain uses TRBV7-9 and TRBJ2-1, with TRBD2 identical over 8 bases. The CDR3 length is 16 residues. V lost 5 bases and J lost 7; bases outside the gene matches: 13. From germline, CDR1 is SEHNR and CDR2 FQNEAQ (reference sequence). DNA for the CDR3: TGTGCCAGCAGCCCCCGGGGGGGAGGGTCGGGAAATGAGCAGTTCTTC. This sequence encodes CASSPRGGGSGNEQFF. The full variable domain, rest sourced from reference TRBV7-9 and TRBJ2-1, is DTGVSQNPRHKITKRGQNVTFRCDPISEHNRLYWYRQTLGQGPEFLTYFQNEAQLEKSRLLSDRFSAERPKGSFSTLEIQRTEQGDSAMYLCASSPRGGGSGNEQFFGPGTRLTVL.

The rearrangement links TRBV9 to TRBJ2-4, with D perhaps TRBD1 or TRBD2 (5 bases each). The germline CDR1 and CDR2 sequences are SGDLS and YYNGEE. The CDR3 sequence is 16 residues long. Trimming shortened V by 0 bases and J by 8 bases, and 18 bases separated the two germline ends. CDR3 DNA sequence: TGTGCCAGCAGCGTAGGGGTTGGGGGAAGCTATGACATTCAGTACTTC. It is translated as CASSVGVGGSYDIQYF.

The chain couples TRBV5-1 to TRBJ2-2, with TRBD2 identical over 7 bases. CDR1 and CDR2 from the germline V gene are SGHRS and YFSETQ. CDR3 length: 15 residues. Trimming removed 4 bases from V and 9 bases from J; junction bases left unmatched: 12. CDR3 amino acids: CASSPRASGERELFF. The CDR3 bases are TGCGCCAGCAGCCCCCGAGCTAGCGGTGAGAGGGAGCTGTTTTTT.

This clone was seen a handful of times. The rearrangement joins TRBV5-6 to TRBJ2-1; D is unresolved. The CDR3 has 13 residues. Germline V gene lookup returns CDR1 SGHDT and CDR2 YYEEEE. The V end lost 0 bases, the J end lost 3 bases, and 4 bases lay between the germline ends. This chain's CDR3 is CASSLDSYNEQFF. DNA of the CDR3: TGTGCCAGCAGCTTGGACAGCTACAATGAGCAGTTCTTC.

This clone was seen only once. The V and J genes are TRBV5-8 and TRBJ2-3, with unresolved D. V gave up 2 bases and J gave up 2 bases, with 9 bases separating them. Germline CDR1 is SGHTS and CDR2 is YDEGEE. This CDR3 is built from 14 residues. The CDR3 coding sequence is TGTGCCAGCAGCTTAGGCCAAAACACAGATACGCAGTATTTT. Encoded protein: CASSLGQNTDTQYF.

This clone is large within its sample. The chain uses TRBV27 and TRBJ1-2; a possible D gene is TRBD1 (6 bases). The CDR3 has 14 residues. CDR1 MNHEY and CDR2 SMNVEV come from the germline V gene (reference sequence). The V end was cut by 5 bases, the J end by 3 bases, with 13 bases between. This CDR3 is CASSPIGQHYGYTF. CDR3 DNA: TGTGCCAGCAGTCCTATTGGACAGCACTATGGCTACACCTTC.

The chain is built from TRBV5-6 and TRBJ2-3, with no clear D. The germline CDR1 and CDR2 sequences are SGHDT and YYEEEE. CDR3 length equals 14 residues. Trimming pared 0 bases from V and 6 bases from J, leaving 11 bases between. The CDR3 DNA is TGTGCCAGCAGCTTGGCCAGCCTCGAGGATACGCAGTATTTT. This translates into CASSLASLEDTQYF. Together with reference TRBV5-6 and TRBJ2-3, the CDR3 gives the full variable domain: DAGVTQSPTHLIKTRGQQVTLRCSPKSGHDTVSWYQQALGQGPQFIFQYYEEEERQRGNFPDRFSGHQFPNYSSELNVNALLLGDSALYLCASSLASLEDTQYFGPGTRLTVL.

CDR3 bases: TGTGCCACTAAGACAGGGGAATCCTCCTACGAGCAGTACTTC. Its protein product is CATKTGESSYEQYF. The J gene is TRBJ2-7, the V gene TRBV19; TRBD1 matches at 8 bases. The CDR3 is made up of 14 amino acids. Trimming took 10 bases from V and 0 from J; bases not matched to a gene: 8. Per the germline V gene, CDR1 is LNHDA and CDR2 is SQIVND (reference sequence).

This clone was recorded only once. V usage is TRBV11-3 and J usage is TRBJ2-1; TRBD1 matches at 7 bases. CDR1 is SGHNT, CDR2 YENEEA, per germline. The V and J ends lost 5 bases and 5 bases, in that order; junction bases with no gene match: 9. The CDR3 is 15 amino acids. The CDR3 loop reads CASSAETGLDNEQFF. Here the CDR3 DNA reads TGTGCCAGCAGCGCCGAGACAGGGCTTGACAATGAGCAGTTCTTC.

The V and J genes are TRBV2 and TRBJ1-2, with D possibly TRBD1 on 6 matching bases. This CDR3 has 14 residues. With 1 base removed from V and 1 base from J, the gap between germline ends came to 7 bases. The germline gives CDR1 SNHLY, CDR2 FYNNEI. The CDR3 DNA reads TGTGCCAGCAGTGAAGACAGGGTTAACTATGGCTACACCTTC. It specifies CASSEDRVNYGYTF.